This record looks at one T cell receptor (beta chain) sequence and its context. This specimen belongs to a study of blood T cell repertoires in COVID-19. Germline-derived CDR1 and CDR2 are SGHTA and FQGNSA. The CDR3 has 16 residues. V was clipped by 5 bases and J by 7 bases; unmatched bases: 10. Produced via immunoSEQ multiplex PCR; TCRdb's table is partial and in-frame only. The sample holds 85,000 to 100,000 clones, roughly four fifths seen once. V and J are TRBV7-2 and TRBJ2-1; 11 nucleotides line up with TRBD2. Sequences were obtained from peripheral blood. This clonotype was sampled from a man at least 80 years old with COVID-19, enrolled during active disease. The CDR3 nucleotides read TGTGCCAGCAGCGGAAATAGCGGGGGGGCTGGTAATGAGCAGTTCTTC. It specifies CASSGNSGGAGNEQFF.